The clone carrying this T cell receptor beta chain was observed a handful of times. Its target is unknown. This sample was taken from a study of T-cell reconstitution after alpha-beta-depleted transplantation in children. Unique molecular identifiers tagged the TCRbeta library. TCRdb reanalysed the PCR reads using MiXCR and keeps one entry per CDR3 protein. The repertoire consists of about 78,000 distinct CDR3 sequences, with roughly 15% occurring once and the leading ten covering 27%. Study observations and caveats: From surviving recipient T cells and thymic progenitors came the high day-60 TCRbeta diversity observed in some patients.

The starting material was PBMCs, mostly from graft donor cells, obtained 180 days after TCRalphabeta/CD19-depleted stem cell transplant. The clonotype comes from a male patient between 2 and 9 years old who had a stem cell transplant for acute lymphoblastic leukemia, so the T cells may come from the graft donor.

CDR3 protein: CASSNQETQYF. CDR3 in DNA: TGTGCCAGCAGCAACCAAGAGACCCAGTACTTC. The rearrangement uses TRBV11-2 and TRBJ2-5; D uncertain. The V and J ends lost 5 bases and 0 bases respectively, with 1 base between them. CDR3 size: 11 residues. Per germline, CDR1 SGHAT and CDR2 FQNNGV.